This is a list of T cell receptor beta chains from one sample in a study of blood T cell repertoires in COVID-19. Assay: immunoSEQ multiplex PCR; the TCRdb copy retains only in-frame clones and omits some. The sample lists roughly 410,000 clones; around 90% were seen once. The sequencing input was peripheral blood. These receptors were taken from a man aged 35 to 55 with acute or convalescent COVID-19. CDR3s include the opening cysteine and the closing phenylalanine or tryptophan. D genes are given only for firm matches. Clone size appears in some rows only: once, few, many, or a class for an expanded clone.

abundance	d_gene	v_gene	j_gene	CDR3aa	CDR3nt
NA	NA	TRBV11-2	TRBJ2-1	CASSPDTRAYNEQFF	TGTGCCAGCAGCCCGGACACCCGAGCCTACAATGAGCAGTTCTTC
NA	NA	TRBV7-9	TRBJ1-4	CASSLTGGATNEKLFF	TGTGCCAGCAGCTTAACCGGAGGGGCAACTAATGAAAAACTGTTTTTT
once	NA	TRBV28	TRBJ2-7	CASSGGSGPRRYEQYF	TGTGCCAGCAGTGGGGGGTCGGGACCGAGACGTTACGAGCAGTACTTC
few	NA	TRBV2	TRBJ1-2	CASSEQGYYGYTF	TGTGCCAGCAGTGAACAGGGGTACTATGGCTACACCTTC
NA	NA	TRBV4-1	TRBJ1-2	CASSQDPANYGYTF	TGCGCCAGCAGCCAAGACCCAGCTAACTATGGCTACACCTTC
once	NA	TRBV6-2/TRBV6-3	TRBJ2-2	CASSYYRGNGELFF	TGTGCCAGCAGTTACTATCGGGGTAACGGGGAGCTGTTTTTT
once	TRBD2	TRBV10-3	TRBJ2-3	CAISGGLAGVTDTQYF	TGTGCCATCAGTGGGGGACTAGCGGGGGTCACAGATACGCAGTATTTT
once	TRBD1	TRBV28	TRBJ1-2	CASRKGQGGGYTF	TGTGCCAGCAGAAAGGGACAGGGGGGAGGCTACACCTTC
NA	NA	TRBV21-1	TRBJ2-3	CASSNLRQGGTDTQYF	TGTGCCAGCAGCAACCTAAGACAGGGGGGCACAGATACGCAGTATTTT
NA	NA	TRBV6-1	TRBJ2-5	CASSEAAGSQETQYF	TGTGCCAGCAGTGAAGCGGCGGGGAGCCAAGAGACCCAGTACTTC
many	NA	TRBV5-8	TRBJ2-1	CASSPRVTTFNNEQFF	TGTGCCAGCAGCCCACGTGTCACTACCTTTAACAATGAGCAGTTCTTC
NA	NA	TRBV21-1	TRBJ1-4	CASSAQTGQDSNEKLFF	TGTGCCAGCAGCGCACAAACAGGGCAAGACTCTAATGAAAAACTGTTTTTT
NA	TRBD1	TRBV5-3	TRBJ1-5	CARSGDRERQPQHF	TGTGCCAGAAGCGGGGACAGGGAGCGTCAGCCCCAGCATTTT
NA	TRBD2	TRBV28	TRBJ2-7	CASRRGTSGRYEQYF	TGTGCCAGCAGGAGGGGGACTAGCGGGAGGTACGAGCAGTACTTC
NA	NA	TRBV18	TRBJ2-5	CASSQGGVQETQYF	TGTGCCAGCTCCCAAGGGGGGGTTCAAGAGACCCAGTACTTC
NA	TRBD1	TRBV29-1	TRBJ2-3	CSVAGTGRTDTQYF	TGCAGCGTCGCCGGGACAGGGCGCACAGATACGCAGTATTTT
NA	NA	TRBV5-1	TRBJ2-3	CASSLEVSADTDTQYF	TGCGCCAGCAGCTTGGAGGTTAGCGCAGACACAGATACGCAGTATTTT
once	NA	TRBV24-1	TRBJ2-4	CATSQGSSAKNIQYF	TGTGCCACCAGCCAGGGGTCTTCGGCCAAAAACATTCAGTACTTC
NA	TRBD1	TRBV19	TRBJ2-7	CASSIEGQGSYEQYF	TGTGCCAGTAGTATTGAGGGACAGGGCTCCTACGAGCAGTACTTC
NA	TRBD1	TRBV6-5	TRBJ2-1	CASRDRVDNEQFF	TGTGCCAGCCGGGACAGGGTAGACAATGAGCAGTTCTTC
NA	TRBD2	TRBV7-2	TRBJ2-3	CASSSPGGAIVDTQYF	TGTGCCAGCAGTTCCCCCGGGGGGGCCATAGTAGATACGCAGTATTTT
NA	TRBD2	TRBV27	TRBJ2-5	CASSPIGIAGATRNF	TGTGCCAGCAGCCCAATAGGGATAGCGGGGGCCACCAGGAACTTC
NA	NA	TRBV30	TRBJ2-7	CAWSVLGGEQYF	TGTGCCTGGAGTGTACTTGGCGGCGAGCAGTACTTC
NA	TRBD1	TRBV7-2	TRBJ1-2	CASSARGQGFDGYTF	TGTGCCAGCAGCGCTAGGGGGCAGGGGTTTGATGGCTACACCTTC
NA	TRBD2	TRBV7-3	TRBJ2-1	CASSAPTSGNNNEQFF	TGTGCCAGCAGCGCACCGACTAGCGGCAACAACAATGAGCAGTTCTTC
NA	NA	TRBV11-2	TRBJ1-5	CASSLGEGQPQHF	TGTGCCAGCAGCTTAGGGGAGGGTCAGCCCCAGCATTTT
NA	NA	TRBV7-3	TRBJ1-1	CASSLGGGGNTEAFF	TGTGCCAGCAGCTTAGGGGGCGGAGGGAACACTGAAGCTTTCTTT
NA	TRBD1	TRBV5-1	TRBJ2-5	CASSLAGTGLETQYF	TGCGCCAGCAGCTTGGCCGGGACAGGGCTCGAGACCCAGTACTTC
few	TRBD2	TRBV27	TRBJ2-5	CASRGLAGKETQYF	TGTGCCAGCAGGGGACTAGCGGGAAAGGAGACCCAGTACTTC
NA	NA	TRBV7-3	TRBJ2-1	CASSSTSYEQFF	TGTGCCAGCAGCTCTACTAGTTATGAGCAGTTCTTC
NA	TRBD2	TRBV6-6	TRBJ2-1	CASSYPLAGVNEQFF	TGTGCCAGCAGCTATCCCCTAGCGGGAGTTAATGAGCAGTTCTTC
NA	TRBD2	TRBV6-4	TRBJ2-3	CATAIAGGLDTQYF	TGTGCCACCGCCATAGCGGGAGGTTTGGATACGCAGTATTTT
once	NA	TRBV18	TRBJ2-2	CASSPRLPGGELFF	TGTGCCAGCTCACCACGCCTTCCGGGAGGGGAGCTGTTTTTT
once	NA	TRBV30	TRBJ1-1	CAWSVEGNTEAFF	TGTGCCTGGAGTGTCGAGGGAAACACTGAAGCTTTCTTT
NA	NA	TRBV19	TRBJ1-1	CASRSGNRASMNTEAFF	TGTGCCAGTAGATCGGGGAACAGGGCCTCCATGAACACTGAAGCTTTCTTT
NA	NA	TRBV5-8	TRBJ1-2	CASSLAGHHTIDYGYTF	TGTGCCAGCAGCTTGGCGGGACACCACACGATAGACTATGGCTACACCTTC
NA	TRBD1	TRBV7-9	TRBJ1-1	CASSLNRGHTEAFF	TGTGCCAGCAGCCTAAACAGGGGACACACTGAAGCTTTCTTT
NA	NA	TRBV6-2/TRBV6-3	TRBJ2-3	CASSYSPRGIGQYF	TGTGCCAGCAGTTACTCCCCTAGGGGCATAGGGCAGTATTTT
NA	TRBD1	TRBV30	TRBJ2-6	CAWRGWTGPSSGANVLTF	TGTGCCTGGAGGGGATGGACAGGTCCCTCCTCTGGGGCCAACGTCCTGACTTTC
NA	TRBD1	TRBV4-1	TRBJ1-6	CASSIHRDREPPLHF	TGCGCCAGCAGCATACACAGGGACAGGGAACCACCCCTCCACTTT
NA	NA	TRBV7-3	TRBJ2-1	CASSSPGLQPHNEQFF	TGTGCCAGCAGCTCCCCGGGACTCCAACCTCACAATGAGCAGTTCTTC
NA	NA	TRBV11-2	TRBJ2-1	CASSLDSYNEQFF	TGTGCCAGCAGCTTAGACAGCTACAATGAGCAGTTCTTC
NA	TRBD1	TRBV19	TRBJ2-2	CASNPGQWNTGELFF	TGTGCCAGTAACCCGGGACAGTGGAACACCGGGGAGCTGTTTTTT
NA	NA	TRBV4-1	TRBJ1-1	CASSPRGGGNTEAFF	TGCGCCAGCAGCCCCAGGGGTGGGGGAAACACTGAAGCTTTCTTT
NA	TRBD2	TRBV7-3	TRBJ2-5	CASSVAGWETQYF	TGTGCCAGCAGCGTAGCGGGGTGGGAGACCCAGTACTTC
NA	TRBD1	TRBV10-3	TRBJ2-1	CAISLGQDTSYEQFF	TGTGCCATCAGCCTGGGACAGGATACTTCCTATGAGCAGTTCTTC
NA	TRBD1	TRBV25-1	TRBJ2-7	CASSKWDRGLGEQYF	TGTGCCAGCAGTAAATGGGACAGGGGGCTGGGAGAGCAGTACTTC
few	TRBD1	TRBV28	TRBJ2-3	CASSSGQGTDTQYF	TGTGCCAGCAGCTCGGGACAGGGCACAGATACGCAGTATTTT
NA	NA	TRBV18	TRBJ1-5	CASSRGAGNQPQHF	TGTGCCAGCTCACGGGGAGCGGGGAACCAGCCCCAGCATTTT
NA	TRBD1	TRBV2	TRBJ1-2	CAGGQGLYGYTF	TGTGCCGGCGGACAGGGGCTCTATGGCTACACCTTC
once	NA	TRBV6-5	TRBJ2-1	CAGGGLFSYNEQFF	TGTGCCGGAGGGGGACTATTTTCCTACAATGAGCAGTTCTTC
NA	NA	TRBV19	TRBJ1-1	CASSIDEQNTEAFF	TGTGCCAGTAGTATAGATGAGCAGAACACTGAAGCTTTCTTT
NA	TRBD1	TRBV27	TRBJ2-5	CASSLGTGGLETQYF	TGTGCCAGCAGTTTAGGGACAGGGGGCTTGGAGACCCAGTACTTC
NA	NA	TRBV6-6	TRBJ2-7	CASSYYPDGGIEQYF	TGTGCCAGCAGTTACTACCCAGACGGCGGGATCGAGCAGTACTTC